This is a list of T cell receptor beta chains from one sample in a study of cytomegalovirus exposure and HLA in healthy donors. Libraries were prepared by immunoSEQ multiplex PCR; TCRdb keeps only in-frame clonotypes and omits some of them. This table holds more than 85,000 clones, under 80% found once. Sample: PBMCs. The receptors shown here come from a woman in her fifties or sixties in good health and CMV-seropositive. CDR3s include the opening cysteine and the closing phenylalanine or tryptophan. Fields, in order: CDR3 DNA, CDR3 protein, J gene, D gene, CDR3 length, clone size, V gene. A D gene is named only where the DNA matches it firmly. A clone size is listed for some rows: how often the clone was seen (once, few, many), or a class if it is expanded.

TGTGCCAGCAGCTTCCCCGGCGAGACTAGCGTAAGAGTCGGGGAGCTGTTTTTT | CASSFPGETSVRVGELFF | TRBJ2-2 | TRBD2 | 18 | NA | TRBV5-6
TGTGCCAGCTCACCACAGGGACAGGGAGTAGCTTTCTTT | CASSPQGQGVAFF | TRBJ1-1 | TRBD1 | 13 | NA | TRBV18
TGTGCCAGCACCGGGGGGCAGGGCTATTTGGCAAACACCATATATTTT | CASTGGQGYLANTIYF | TRBJ1-3 | NA | 16 | NA | TRBV9
TGTGCCAGCAGCTTAGGCACGGGGGAGCAGTACTTC | CASSLGTGEQYF | TRBJ2-5 | NA | 12 | few | TRBV11-2
TGTGCCAGCAGCTTAGGCCTAGCAGGCACCGGGGAGCTGTTTTTT | CASSLGLAGTGELFF | TRBJ2-2 | NA | 15 | NA | TRBV7-9
TGTGCCAGCAGTGGACAGGGGGCCCCCGGGGAGCTGTTTTTT | CASSGQGAPGELFF | TRBJ2-2 | TRBD1 | 14 | NA | TRBV6-5
TGTGCCAGCAAGAAGGAGGAGAGCACTGAAGCTTTCTTT | CASKKEESTEAFF | TRBJ1-1 | NA | 13 | once | TRBV2
TGTGCCAGCAGTTGGACAGGGACCGGGGGCACTGAAGCTTTCTTT | CASSWTGTGGTEAFF | TRBJ1-1 | TRBD1 | 15 | NA | TRBV27
TGCGCCAGCAGCCAAGAGTGGAGTGAAAGCGGGGCCCTCACAGATACGCAGTATTTT | CASSQEWSESGALTDTQYF | TRBJ2-3 | TRBD2 | 19 | once | TRBV4-1
TGTGCCAGCAGCATACTCGGACAACCCCTCTACGAGCAGTACTTC | CASSILGQPLYEQYF | TRBJ2-7 | NA | 15 | once | TRBV11-2
TGTGCCAGTACCCCGGCAGGGTGGTATGGCTACACCTTC | CASTPAGWYGYTF | TRBJ1-2 | NA | 13 | NA | TRBV19
TGTGCCAGCAGCTTAGATGGTTCGGTAAGCTCCTACAATGAGCAGTTCTTC | CASSLDGSVSSYNEQFF | TRBJ2-1 | NA | 17 | NA | TRBV11-2
TGTGCCAGCAGATTAGGGGGGGTAGAAGAAAAACTGTTTTTT | CASRLGGVEEKLFF | TRBJ1-4 | NA | 14 | NA | TRBV6-1
TGTGCCAGCAGCCCGCTACGTGGGCCAACCCCCGCCACAGATACGCAGTATTTT | CASSPLRGPTPATDTQYF | TRBJ2-3 | NA | 18 | NA | TRBV7-3
TGTGCCAGCAGTGGGACAGGGATCAATGAGCAGTTCTTC | CASSGTGINEQFF | TRBJ2-1 | TRBD1 | 13 | NA | TRBV6-1
TGTGCCAGCAGCCGTAACAATGAGCAGTTCTTC | CASSRNNEQFF | TRBJ2-1 | NA | 11 | NA | TRBV11-2
TGTGCCAGCAGGTTCGGAGGTATGGAGACCCAGTACTTC | CASRFGGMETQYF | TRBJ2-5 | NA | 13 | NA | TRBV6-1
TGTGCCAGCAACAGGGGTTCCTACAATGAGCAGTTCTTC | CASNRGSYNEQFF | TRBJ2-1 | TRBD1 | 13 | NA | TRBV11-2
TGTGCCAGCAGCTTACTAGCGGGTGCTCCGAGCTCCTACAATGAGCAGTTCTTC | CASSLLAGAPSSYNEQFF | TRBJ2-1 | TRBD2 | 18 | NA | TRBV5-4
TGTGCCTGGACCGCCCCGGGACTCCTAAAAACCATATATTTT | CAWTAPGLLKTIYF | TRBJ1-3 | NA | 14 | NA | TRBV30
TGTGCCAGCAGCTTCGCGGGGAGAAACAACGAGCAGTACTTC | CASSFAGRNNEQYF | TRBJ2-7 | NA | 14 | NA | TRBV7-3
TGTTCCAGCAGCCGGGGACAGCCCGGTCGTACCCCGTACGGCGGCTACACCTTC | CSSSRGQPGRTPYGGYTF | TRBJ1-2 | TRBD1 | 18 | NA | TRBV7-9
TGTGCCAGCAGTACCAACAGGGGGAGCACAGATACGCAGTATTTT | CASSTNRGSTDTQYF | TRBJ2-3 | TRBD1 | 15 | NA | TRBV6-1
TGTGCCAGCAGCTTAGATCGGACAGTTTCTGGAAACACCATATATTTT | CASSLDRTVSGNTIYF | TRBJ1-3 | NA | 16 | NA | TRBV7-2
TGTGCCTGGAGTGTCGGACAGGGCTTGTCCTACGAGCAGTACTTC | CAWSVGQGLSYEQYF | TRBJ2-7 | TRBD1 | 15 | NA | TRBV30
TGTGCTAGTGGTCTCCTACAGGGAAACGAGCAGTACTTC | CASGLLQGNEQYF | TRBJ2-7 | NA | 13 | NA | TRBV12-5
TGTGCCAGCAGGATCGGGACAGGGGGCCGCGAGCAGTACTTC | CASRIGTGGREQYF | TRBJ2-7 | TRBD1 | 14 | few | TRBV27
TGTGCCAGCAGCCAAGACAGCGGGATCAACAATGAGCAGTTCTTC | CASSQDSGINNEQFF | TRBJ2-1 | TRBD2 | 15 | NA | TRBV4-2
TGTGCCAGCAGGACCGGGACTGTGAAATACGAGCAGTACTTC | CASRTGTVKYEQYF | TRBJ2-7 | NA | 14 | NA | TRBV11-2
TGCGCCAGCGCAGACAGGCCCTCTCTCACAGATACGCAGTATTTT | CASADRPSLTDTQYF | TRBJ2-3 | NA | 15 | NA | TRBV5-1
TGTGCCAGCAGCCCCGACAGTTTGAACACTGAAGCTTTCTTT | CASSPDSLNTEAFF | TRBJ1-1 | NA | 14 | NA | TRBV7-9
TGCAGCGTCCTAAGGCCTAGCGGGAGTGGAGACACCGGGGAGCTGTTTTTT | CSVLRPSGSGDTGELFF | TRBJ2-2 | TRBD2 | 17 | NA | TRBV29-1
TGTGCCAGCAGCTTGGACAGGGACCCCAGTCAGCCCCAGCATTTT | CASSLDRDPSQPQHF | TRBJ1-5 | NA | 15 | NA | TRBV5-4
TGTGCCAGCAACAGTCGCAGGGGGAGCGATGGCTACACCTTC | CASNSRRGSDGYTF | TRBJ1-2 | TRBD1 | 14 | NA | TRBV11-1
TGTGCCAGCAGCCCGGACAGGACGGTCAATCAGCCCCAGCATTTT | CASSPDRTVNQPQHF | TRBJ1-5 | TRBD1 | 15 | NA | TRBV5-5
TGTGCCAGCAGCTTAGAGAGAGAGTCGACAGATACGCAGTATTTT | CASSLERESTDTQYF | TRBJ2-3 | NA | 15 | few | TRBV7-3
TGTGCCAGCAGACAGCAGGGATCTGGAAACACCATATATTTT | CASRQQGSGNTIYF | TRBJ1-3 | NA | 14 | NA | TRBV5-4
TGCGCCAGCAGCAGGGCGGGTGAAGCTTTCTTT | CASSRAGEAFF | TRBJ1-1 | NA | 11 | NA | TRBV5-1
TGTGCCAGTAAAGGGGGTTGGGATCAGCCCCAGCATTTT | CASKGGWDQPQHF | TRBJ1-5 | NA | 13 | NA | TRBV19
TGTGCCAGCAGCTTAGGGTCGACAGGGGGGGATGGCTACACCTTC | CASSLGSTGGDGYTF | TRBJ1-2 | TRBD1 | 15 | NA | TRBV7-9
TGTGCCATCAGTGAGTCAGCGGGCTCCTACAATGAGCAGTTCTTC | CAISESAGSYNEQFF | TRBJ2-1 | NA | 15 | NA | TRBV10-3
TGTGCCAGCAGCGTAGCGCCGGGACAGGGGCACGAGCAGTACTTC | CASSVAPGQGHEQYF | TRBJ2-7 | TRBD1 | 15 | NA | TRBV9
TGTGCCAGCAGTTTTAGCGGCGGGGGGGCCATTCGGAATGAGCAGTTCTTC | CASSFSGGGAIRNEQFF | TRBJ2-1 | TRBD2 | 17 | few | TRBV27
TGTGCCAGCAGCTTATTCGATCCAGGACAGGGGAGAAACTATGGCTACACCTTC | CASSLFDPGQGRNYGYTF | TRBJ1-2 | TRBD1 | 18 | NA | TRBV7-9
TGTGCCAGCAGGATGAGGGTTAACACTGAAGCTTTCTTT | CASRMRVNTEAFF | TRBJ1-1 | NA | 13 | NA | TRBV6-5
TGTGCCAGCAGCTCCTTTTACGAGCAGTACTTC | CASSSFYEQYF | TRBJ2-7 | NA | 11 | few | TRBV7-9
TGTGCCATCAACGGCGGTGGCGAGCAGTACTTC | CAINGGGEQYF | TRBJ2-7 | NA | 11 | NA | TRBV10-3
TGTGCCAGCAGGAGGGGGGGTGCTGGAAACACCATATATTTT | CASRRGGAGNTIYF | TRBJ1-3 | NA | 14 | NA | TRBV2
TGTGCCAGCAGCTTAGGACAGGGGGAAAGCGATGAGCAGTTCTTC | CASSLGQGESDEQFF | TRBJ2-1 | TRBD1 | 15 | NA | TRBV7-9
TGCGCCAGCAGCCAACAGGACAGAAGCAATCAGCCCCAGCATTTT | CASSQQDRSNQPQHF | TRBJ1-5 | NA | 15 | few | TRBV4-1
TGTGCCAGCAGCTTGGGTGGAGGTGAGATCTATGGCTACACCTTC | CASSLGGGEIYGYTF | TRBJ1-2 | NA | 15 | once | TRBV5-6
TGTGCCAGCCGTCCCACAGGGGCCGCGAACACCGGGGAGCTGTTTTTT | CASRPTGAANTGELFF | TRBJ2-2 | TRBD1 | 16 | few | TRBV25-1
TGTGCCAGCCGCCCCTGGGAGTTGGGGTCCTATGGCTACACCTTC | CASRPWELGSYGYTF | TRBJ1-2 | NA | 15 | NA | TRBV19
TGTGCCAGCAGTTCTACAGGGGGCCAAACTGAAGCTTTCTTT | CASSSTGGQTEAFF | TRBJ1-1 | TRBD1 | 14 | once | TRBV6-6
TGTGCCAGCAGTTCGAGGACAGGGGGGTCACCCCTCCACTTT | CASSSRTGGSPLHF | TRBJ1-6 | TRBD1 | 14 | NA | TRBV28